Listed below are T cell receptor beta chains from one sample, sequenced in a study of glioma-infiltrating T cells. One entry per CDR3 protein results from TCRdb running MiXCR on the multiplex PCR reads. The sample contains approximately 100,000 distinct CDR3 sequences, 25% to 35% of which appear only once. The specimen sequenced was glioma tissue, nonneoplastic brain tissue, or PBMCs (not recorded which). The receptors stem from a human donor with low-grade glioma or glioblastoma, undergoing nonglioma brain surgery, or in good health (not recorded which). The CDR3 runs from the conserved cysteine through the conserved F or W. Each record gives: J gene, V gene, CDR3 protein.

J gene: TRBJ2-3
V gene: TRBV28
CDR3 protein: CASRTSGVEGRTDTQYF

J gene: TRBJ2-7
V gene: TRBV3-1
CDR3 protein: CASNRVRGEQYF

J gene: TRBJ2-5
V gene: TRBV7-6
CDR3 protein: CASSFGGLGETQYF

J gene: TRBJ1-6
V gene: TRBV4-3
CDR3 protein: CASSQVGRGDYNSPLHF

J gene: TRBJ2-1
V gene: TRBV12-3/TRBV12-4
CDR3 protein: CACGPRGGLDNEQFF

J gene: TRBJ1-2
V gene: TRBV7-9
CDR3 protein: CASSRSTTVASYGNTF

J gene: TRBJ1-5
V gene: TRBV19
CDR3 protein: CASTAGQASNQPQHF

J gene: TRBJ2-7
V gene: TRBV29-1
CDR3 protein: CSVYGQGKPEQYF

J gene: TRBJ2-3
V gene: TRBV15
CDR3 protein: CATTKLAGNTQYF

J gene: TRBJ2-7
V gene: TRBV12-3/TRBV12-4
CDR3 protein: CASSLVLYEQYF

J gene: TRBJ1-2
V gene: TRBV4-3
CDR3 protein: CASSPQPGATSYGYTF

J gene: TRBJ2-5
V gene: TRBV20-1
CDR3 protein: CSAGPNTGEKTQYF

J gene: TRBJ1-2
V gene: TRBV27
CDR3 protein: CASSPLGRGERANYGYTF

J gene: TRBJ2-3
V gene: TRBV19
CDR3 protein: CARDCRTGADTQYF

J gene: TRBJ2-3
V gene: TRBV6-1
CDR3 protein: CASSFGLAGPRDTQYF